This T cell receptor beta chain was captured by sequencing in a study of T cell responses to AZD1222 COVID-19 vaccine. Study observations and caveats: Spike regions recognized by vaccine-associated CD4 TCRs spanned the protein, led by 160-218 and 743-854. Spike-specific TCR breadth and depth rose after two AZD1222 doses. Nearly half of spike-specific TCRs reportedly target unmutated variant regions.

Clones were sequenced by immunoSEQ multiplex PCR, and TCRdb holds only the in-frame ones, with some missing. The profile shows about 42,000 clones, around 89% of them singletons. In the case of this clone: The antigen remains undetermined.

Second doses that came at about 4 or about 12 weeks were put together. V lost 3 bases, J lost 6 bases, and 13 bases lay in between. The CDR3 is 14 amino acids. Germline-derived CDR1 and CDR2 are SGHRS and YFSETQ. The TCR sequence derives from an adult who received the AZD1222 COVID-19 vaccine. V is TRBV5-1 and J is TRBJ2-1; no clear D gene. This sample comprised peripheral blood, obtained 28 days after the second AZD1222 dose. The CDR3 sequence: CASSWYAMGNEQFF. CDR3 bases: TGCGCCAGCAGCTGGTACGCGATGGGCAATGAGCAGTTCTTC.